Listed below are T cell receptor beta chains from one sample, sequenced in a study of cytotoxic CD8 clonotypes in ibrutinib-treated CLL. TCRdb keeps only in-frame clones here, not all; method: immunoSEQ multiplex PCR. Of 150,000 to 200,000 clones detected, approximately 91% appear once; the ten largest clones hold 3% to 3.5%. This specimen consisted of PBMCs, obtained at disease progression, from a patient treated with ibrutinib. The source is a human donor with chronic lymphocytic leukemia. Each CDR3 is given with its conserved first and last residue.

j_call v_call cdr3_aa
TRBJ2-2 TRBV28 CASSLTATGELFF
TRBJ2-7 TRBV10-3 CAISESGDSSYEQYF
TRBJ1-2 TRBV27 CASRRDGANYGYTF
TRBJ1-1 TRBV19 CASSIRAGATEAFF
TRBJ1-1 TRBV15 CATSDLGGMNTEAFF
TRBJ2-2 TRBV5-1 CASNSEGELFF
TRBJ1-5 TRBV15 CATSRDLSGQGAIWPQHF
TRBJ1-5 TRBV5-1 CASSFGGPGQPQHF
TRBJ2-1 TRBV9 CASSRDRPSGNEQFF
TRBJ2-7 TRBV6-1 CASSEVTGSGEQYF
TRBJ2-1 TRBV2 CASSEGTSGYNEQFF
TRBJ2-2 TRBV2 CASRGQGEATGELFF
TRBJ2-3 TRBV5-1 CASSPKREATDTQYF
TRBJ2-7 TRBV7-9 CASSRQGRGEQYF
TRBJ2-1 TRBV18 CASSPQTTSGSNQEQFF
TRBJ2-7 TRBV6-1 CASRDRSSEQYF
TRBJ1-2 TRBV5-8 CASSLELGINYGYTF
TRBJ2-1 TRBV7-2 CASSLALSRNEQFF
TRBJ2-1 TRBV5-1 CASSPFLSVSSYNEQFF
TRBJ2-5 TRBV11-3 CASSFPGETQYF
TRBJ2-2 TRBV27 CASRPGTNTGELFF
TRBJ2-1 TRBV30 CAWTRQGWDEQFF
TRBJ1-2 TRBV7-9 CASSEGRLANYGYTF
TRBJ1-5 TRBV27 CASSLIGLRQPQHF
TRBJ2-2 TRBV11-3 CASSLDLGRGNTGELFF
TRBJ1-1 TRBV5-1 CASSLEGAEAFF
TRBJ2-1 TRBV11-1 CASSFWAGSSYNEQFF
TRBJ2-1 TRBV5-4 CASSLGQDSYNEQFF
TRBJ1-2 TRBV11-3 CASSLGGNGYTF